The rows below give T cell receptor beta chains drawn from one sample of a study of blood T cell repertoires in COVID-19. Measured with immunoSEQ multiplex PCR; TCRdb has only the in-frame clones, and not every one. The data show tens of thousands of clones, with around 84% seen just once and about a fifth held by the top ten. The source material was peripheral blood. Source of these receptors: a woman aged 50 to 60 with acute or convalescent COVID-19. Both conserved end residues are part of each CDR3. D genes are given only for firm matches. The size of a clone is reported for some rows only, either as once, few or many, or as a class for expanded clones.

abundance | j_gene | d_gene | v_gene | CDR3aa | CDR3nt
NA | TRBJ2-1 | NA | TRBV2 | CASRAYPNEQFF | TGTGCCAGCAGAGCCTACCCCAATGAGCAGTTCTTC
NA | TRBJ1-1 | NA | TRBV6-5 | CASRGAPDTEAFF | TGTGCCAGCAGAGGGGCGCCGGACACTGAAGCCTTCTTT
few | TRBJ1-3 | NA | TRBV2 | CASTRTVSGNTIYF | TGTGCCAGCACTCGGACAGTCTCTGGAAACACCATATATTTT
NA | TRBJ2-7 | TRBD1 | TRBV7-8 | CASSFRDSSIEQYF | TGTGCCAGCAGCTTCCGGGACAGTTCCATCGAGCAGTACTTC
NA | TRBJ1-1 | NA | TRBV3-1/TRBV3-2 | CASSQDLRGARNTEAFF | TGTGCCAGCAGCCAAGATTTACGGGGGGCCCGGAACACTGAAGCTTTCTTT
few | TRBJ2-3 | TRBD2 | TRBV9 | CASSAVAGGLRSTDTQYF | TGTGCCAGCAGCGCGGTAGCGGGCGGGCTTCGAAGCACAGATACGCAGTATTTT
NA | TRBJ2-7 | TRBD1 | TRBV4-3 | CASSQEDRACEQYF | TGCGCCAGCAGCCAAGAGGACAGGGCTTGCGAGCAGTACTTC
NA | TRBJ1-5 | NA | TRBV2 | CASSEAMRRGEPQHF | TGTGCCAGCAGTGAAGCAATGAGGCGTGGAGAGCCCCAGCATTTT
NA | TRBJ2-3 | TRBD2 | TRBV9 | CASSVIAGGPLPTQYF | TGTGCCAGCAGCGTAATAGCGGGGGGTCCCTTGCCTACGCAGTATTTT
once | TRBJ1-2 | TRBD1 | TRBV6-1 | CASSESGTGLGYTF | TGTGCCAGCAGTGAATCAGGGACAGGGCTCGGCTACACCTTC
once | TRBJ1-2 | NA | TRBV7-9 | CASSFTVDGYTF | TGTGCCAGCAGCTTTACAGTGGATGGCTACACCTTC
NA | TRBJ1-6 | NA | TRBV30 | CAWSLEARNSPLHF | TGTGCCTGGAGTCTAGAGGCGAGGAATTCACCCCTCCACTTT
NA | TRBJ1-1 | TRBD1 | TRBV29-1 | CSVAPDRGNRPTEAFF | TGCAGCGTTGCCCCAGACAGGGGCAACAGGCCCACTGAAGCTTTCTTT
NA | TRBJ2-5 | NA | TRBV3-1/TRBV3-2 | CASSQAFNGETQYF | TGTGCCAGCAGCCAAGCTTTCAACGGAGAGACCCAGTACTTC
NA | TRBJ2-7 | TRBD1 | TRBV29-1 | CSVDLGQGFYEQYF | TGCAGCGTTGATCTCGGACAGGGGTTCTACGAGCAGTACTTC
NA | TRBJ1-1 | NA | TRBV5-1 | CASSPPTANTEAFF | TGCGCCAGCAGCCCCCCGACAGCTAACACTGAAGCTTTCTTT
NA | TRBJ2-7 | TRBD1 | TRBV6-1 | CASSENVGTGYEQYF | TGTGCCAGCAGTGAAAATGTAGGGACAGGGTACGAGCAGTACTTC
NA | TRBJ2-5 | TRBD2 | TRBV6-5 | CASSYSWASGGGTQYF | TGTGCCAGCAGTTACTCGTGGGCTAGCGGGGGGGGGACCCAGTACTTC
NA | TRBJ1-1 | TRBD1 | TRBV7-2 | CASTSGGPEAFF | TGTGCCAGCACCTCAGGGGGCCCTGAAGCTTTCTTT
NA | TRBJ2-2 | TRBD1 | TRBV11-3 | CASSPGAGGLAGELFF | TGTGCCAGCAGCCCCGGGGCAGGGGGCTTGGCCGGGGAGCTGTTTTTT
NA | TRBJ2-7 | NA | TRBV11-2 | CASSLGPGDSYEQYF | TGTGCCAGCAGCTTAGGGCCGGGGGACTCCTACGAGCAGTACTTC
NA | TRBJ1-5 | NA | TRBV5-5 | CASSPDIIGPAGQPQHF | TGTGCCAGCAGCCCGGACATCATTGGGCCAGCGGGGCAGCCCCAGCATTTT
NA | TRBJ2-7 | TRBD1 | TRBV6-5 | CASPPSGGSYEQYF | TGTGCCAGCCCCCCGTCAGGGGGCTCCTACGAGCAGTACTTC
once | TRBJ2-7 | NA | TRBV30 | CAWSVLWYEQYF | TGTGCCTGGAGTGTACTGTGGTACGAGCAGTACTTC
few | TRBJ1-5 | NA | TRBV9 | CASNHRDNQPQHF | TGTGCCAGCAATCACAGAGACAATCAGCCCCAGCATTTT
NA | TRBJ2-2 | TRBD2 | TRBV3-1/TRBV3-2 | CASSQGGLAGPGELFF | TGTGCCAGCAGCCAAGGGGGACTAGCGGGTCCCGGGGAGCTGTTTTTT
NA | TRBJ1-1 | NA | TRBV6-1 | CASSEALRVNTEAFF | TGTGCCAGCAGTGAAGCGCTCCGGGTGAACACTGAAGCTTTCTTT
NA | TRBJ1-5 | NA | TRBV7-2 | CASSLGGPAQPQHF | TGTGCCAGCAGCTTAGGTGGGCCCGCTCAGCCCCAGCATTTT
NA | TRBJ1-2 | TRBD1 | TRBV7-8 | CASSGQVPNADGYTF | TGTGCCAGCAGCGGACAGGTCCCCAACGCGGATGGCTACACCTTC
NA | TRBJ1-2 | TRBD1 | TRBV7-2 | CASSWGTGDGYTF | TGTGCCAGCAGCTGGGGGACAGGGGACGGCTACACCTTC
NA | TRBJ2-5 | NA | TRBV7-2 | CASSLGSGGAGQETQYF | TGTGCCAGCAGCTTAGGTTCGGGGGGCGCGGGGCAAGAGACCCAGTACTTC
NA | TRBJ2-5 | TRBD2 | TRBV4-3 | CASSQESKAGSHQETQYF | TGCGCCAGCAGCCAAGAATCGAAAGCGGGGTCCCACCAAGAGACCCAGTACTTC
NA | TRBJ2-5 | TRBD2 | TRBV4-2 | CASSQDPLAGETQYF | TGTGCCAGCAGCCAAGATCCCCTAGCGGGAGAGACCCAGTACTTC
few | TRBJ1-1 | TRBD1 | TRBV2 | CASSEARWTRTGGRTEAFF | TGTGCCAGCAGTGAAGCTAGGTGGACGAGGACAGGGGGACGCACTGAAGCTTTCTTT
NA | TRBJ2-7 | NA | TRBV12-3/TRBV12-4 | CASSAQTNYEQYF | TGTGCCAGCAGCGCACAGACTAACTACGAGCAGTACTTC
few | TRBJ1-1 | TRBD1 | TRBV5-4 | CASSSPDRGRTEAFF | TGTGCCAGCAGCTCGCCGGACAGGGGAAGGACTGAAGCTTTCTTT
NA | TRBJ1-2 | NA | TRBV5-6 | CASRPNYLFNYGYTF | TGTGCCAGCAGACCGAACTATTTGTTTAACTATGGCTACACCTTC
NA | TRBJ2-7 | TRBD2 | TRBV2 | CASSEDRTSGGTYEQYF | TGTGCCAGCAGTGAAGATCGGACTAGCGGGGGAACCTACGAGCAGTACTTC
NA | TRBJ1-5 | NA | TRBV27 | CASSKLRSGGRGNQPQHF | TGTGCCAGCTCCAAGTTGAGGAGTGGGGGCCGTGGCAATCAGCCCCAGCATTTT
NA | TRBJ1-3 | NA | TRBV27 | CASSPTGRNTIYF | TGTGCCAGCAGCCCGACGGGAAGAAACACCATATATTTT
NA | TRBJ2-1 | NA | TRBV11-2 | CASSLLRMEQFF | TGTGCCAGCAGCTTACTAAGAATGGAGCAGTTCTTC
NA | TRBJ2-6 | NA | TRBV6-1 | CASSERQQVHVLTF | TGTGCCAGCAGTGAACGACAGCAGGTCCACGTCCTGACTTTC
NA | TRBJ1-6 | TRBD1 | TRBV4-1 | CASSQGAGTDLNSPLHF | TGCGCCAGCAGCCAAGGAGCCGGGACAGACCTTAATTCACCCCTCCACTTT
NA | TRBJ2-3 | NA | TRBV15 | CATSRARPGRSTDTQYF | TGTGCCACCAGCAGAGCTAGGCCAGGGAGGAGCACAGATACGCAGTATTTT
NA | TRBJ2-7 | NA | TRBV4-1 | CASSQVGAEQYF | TGCGCCAGCAGCCAAGTTGGGGCGGAGCAGTACTTC
NA | TRBJ2-1 | TRBD1 | TRBV5-6 | CASSAGGRNEQFF | TGTGCCAGCAGCGCAGGGGGCCGGAATGAGCAGTTCTTC
NA | TRBJ2-2 | NA | TRBV11-2 | CASSRPIGGNTGELFF | TGTGCCAGCAGCCGCCCGATCGGGGGGAACACCGGGGAGCTGTTTTTT
few | TRBJ1-2 | TRBD1 | TRBV12-3/TRBV12-4 | CASTGQGPYGYTF | TGTGCCAGTACGGGACAGGGACCCTATGGCTACACCTTC
NA | TRBJ2-7 | TRBD1 | TRBV5-4 | CASSLPTFGTDEQYF | TGTGCCAGCAGCTTACCCACCTTCGGGACAGACGAGCAGTACTTC
NA | TRBJ1-1 | TRBD1 | TRBV5-1 | CASSLTGGSEAFF | TGCGCCAGCAGCCTTACAGGGGGCTCTGAAGCTTTCTTT